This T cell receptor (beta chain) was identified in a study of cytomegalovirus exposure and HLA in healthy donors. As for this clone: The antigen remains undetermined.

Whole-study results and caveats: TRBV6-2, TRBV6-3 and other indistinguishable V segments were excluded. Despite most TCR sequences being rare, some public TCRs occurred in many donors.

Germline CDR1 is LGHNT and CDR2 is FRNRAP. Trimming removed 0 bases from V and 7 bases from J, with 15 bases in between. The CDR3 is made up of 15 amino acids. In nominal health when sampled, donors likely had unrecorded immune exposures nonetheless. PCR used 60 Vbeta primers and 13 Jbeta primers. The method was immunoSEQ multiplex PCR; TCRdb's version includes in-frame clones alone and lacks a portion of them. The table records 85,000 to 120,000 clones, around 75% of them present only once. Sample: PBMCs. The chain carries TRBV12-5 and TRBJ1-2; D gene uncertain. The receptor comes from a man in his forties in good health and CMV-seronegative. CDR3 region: CASGLVGREEFGYTF. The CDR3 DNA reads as TGTGCTAGTGGTTTGGTGGGAAGGGAGGAGTTTGGCTACACCTTC.